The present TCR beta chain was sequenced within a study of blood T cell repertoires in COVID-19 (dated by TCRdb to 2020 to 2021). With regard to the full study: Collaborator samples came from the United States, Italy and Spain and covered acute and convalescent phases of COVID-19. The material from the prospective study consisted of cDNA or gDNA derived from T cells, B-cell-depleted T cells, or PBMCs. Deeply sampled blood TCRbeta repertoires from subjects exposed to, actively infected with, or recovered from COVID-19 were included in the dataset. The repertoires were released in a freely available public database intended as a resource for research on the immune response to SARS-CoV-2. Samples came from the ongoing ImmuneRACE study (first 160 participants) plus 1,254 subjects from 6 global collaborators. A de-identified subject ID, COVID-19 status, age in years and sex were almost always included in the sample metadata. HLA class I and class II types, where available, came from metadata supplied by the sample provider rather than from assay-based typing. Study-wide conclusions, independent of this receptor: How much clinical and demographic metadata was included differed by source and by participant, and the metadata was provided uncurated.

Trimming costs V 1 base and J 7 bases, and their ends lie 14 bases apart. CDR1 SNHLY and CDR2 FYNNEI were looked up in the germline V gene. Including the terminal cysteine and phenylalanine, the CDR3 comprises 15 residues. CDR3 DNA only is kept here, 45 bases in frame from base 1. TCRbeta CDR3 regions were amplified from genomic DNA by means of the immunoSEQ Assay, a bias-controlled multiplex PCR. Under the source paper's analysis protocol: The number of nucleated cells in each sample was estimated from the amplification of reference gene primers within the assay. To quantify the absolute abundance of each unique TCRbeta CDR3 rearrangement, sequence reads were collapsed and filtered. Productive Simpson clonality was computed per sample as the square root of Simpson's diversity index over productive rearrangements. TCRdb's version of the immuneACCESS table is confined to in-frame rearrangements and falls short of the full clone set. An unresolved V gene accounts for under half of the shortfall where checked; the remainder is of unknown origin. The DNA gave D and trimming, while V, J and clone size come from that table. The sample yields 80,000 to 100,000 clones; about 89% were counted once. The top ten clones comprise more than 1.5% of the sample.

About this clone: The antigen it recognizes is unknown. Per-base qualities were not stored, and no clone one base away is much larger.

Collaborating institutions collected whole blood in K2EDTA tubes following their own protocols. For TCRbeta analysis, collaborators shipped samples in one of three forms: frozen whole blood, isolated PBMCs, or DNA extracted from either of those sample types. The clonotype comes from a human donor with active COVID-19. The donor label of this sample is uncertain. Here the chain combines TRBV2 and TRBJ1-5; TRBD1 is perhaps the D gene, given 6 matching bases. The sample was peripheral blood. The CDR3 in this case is CASSEDIRGGQPQHF. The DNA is TGTGCCAGCAGTGAAGACATCAGGGGTGGGCAGCCCCAGCATTTT.